One sample yielded the 6 T cell receptor beta chains listed below, sequenced in a study of cytomegalovirus exposure and HLA in healthy donors. The PCR was carried out with 60 Vbeta primers and 13 Jbeta primers. Repertoires were generated with immunoSEQ multiplex PCR, while TCRdb's copy carries only in-frame clones and drops some. This table holds 150,000 or so clones, around 75% found once. The sequencing input was PBMCs. These receptors all come from a woman in her 40s in good health and CMV-seropositive.

The chain couples TRBV19 to TRBJ1-4; no clear D. The V end was cut by 5 bases, the J end by 0 bases, with 10 bases between. Germline V gene sequence: CDR1 LNHDA, CDR2 SQIVND (reference sequence). The CDR3 spans 15 residues. CDR3: CASSVQASTNEKLFF. DNA for the CDR3: TGTGCCAGTAGTGTGCAGGCCTCAACTAATGAAAAACTGTTTTTT.

CDR3 nucleotide sequence: TGCAGCGCCGGAGAGGGAGGGAACACCGGGGAGCTGTTTTTT. Its protein product is CSAGEGGNTGELFF. V is TRBV29-1 and J is TRBJ2-2; D might be TRBD2 (6 bases). Per germline, CDR1 SQVTM and CDR2 ANQGSEA. V gave up 7 bases and J gave up 1 base, with 13 bases separating them. The CDR3 runs to 14 residues.

Turning to this clone: This sample also contains other DNA sequences that code for the same CDR3. The chain joins TRBV7-2 to TRBJ1-4, with D perhaps matching TRBD1 (5 bases). There are 17 residues in the CDR3. Trimming pared 3 bases from V and 0 bases from J, leaving 14 bases between. Germline V gives CDR1 SGHTA, CDR2 FQGNSA. The CDR3 coding sequence is TGTGCCAGCAGCTTGGGACTTAGAGGGTCAACTAATGAAAAACTGTTTTTT. Translated: CASSLGLRGSTNEKLFF.

The rearrangement links TRBV7-2 to TRBJ1-5; D not certain. V dropped 1 base and J dropped 5 bases, with 6 bases sitting between them. CDR3 length: 13 residues. CDR1 and CDR2 from the germline V gene are SGHTA and FQGNSA. The CDR3: CASSLEADQPQHF. Here the CDR3 DNA reads TGTGCCAGCAGCTTAGAAGCGGATCAGCCCCAGCATTTT. Based on the CDR3 plus reference TRBV7-2 and TRBJ1-5, the full variable domain is GAGVSQSPSNKVTEKGKDVELRCDPISGHTALYWYRQSLGQGLEFLIYFQGNSAPDKSGLPSDRFSAERTGGSVSTLTIQRTQQEDSAVYLCASSLEADQPQHFGDGTRLSIL.

The chain carries TRBV28 and TRBJ2-1, with TRBD2 matching 11 bases. The CDR3 is 16 amino acids. The ends lost 6 bases at V and 8 bases at J; junction bases unmatched: 12. Germline loops: CDR1 MDHEN, CDR2 SYDVKM. CDR3 loop: CASRLAGGSPLDEQFF. The CDR3 bases are TGTGCCAGCAGGTTAGCGGGAGGGTCCCCATTAGATGAGCAGTTCTTC. The variable domain in full, completed from reference TRBV28 and TRBJ2-1, reads DVKVTQSSRYLVKRTGEKVFLECVQDMDHENMFWYRQDPGLGLRLIYFSYDVKMKEKGDIPEGYSVSREKKERFSLILESASTNQTSMYLCASRLAGGSPLDEQFFGPGTRLTVL.

In this sample, this clone turned up a few times. The CDR3, as DNA: TGTGCCAGCAGCCCCACACTAGGGATGTCCTACGAGCAGTACTTC. The encoded protein is CASSPTLGMSYEQYF. The rearrangement uses TRBV2 and TRBJ2-7; TRBD2 is a possible D gene (5 bases). The ends were cut back, 6 bases at V and 1 base at J, with 16 bases in the middle. In germline, CDR1 is SNHLY, CDR2 FYNNEI. This CDR3 is built from 15 residues.